What follows describes a single T cell receptor beta chain. As yet, its antigen is unknown. The genomic DNA of each subset was split evenly across several immunoSEQ plates. The repertoire was sequenced with immunoSEQ multiplex PCR; TCRdb's copy has only in-frame clones and lacks some. The repertoire consists of about 2.1 million clones, with roughly 95% occurring once and the leading ten covering approximately 1.6%. The sample comes from a study of shared clonotypes between healthy human individuals. Study-level results: Sequencing depth was a factor that was expected to affect clonotype sharing among donors. Naive subsets, compared against memory subsets, generally had larger estimated richness values. Around 5% of naive CD4 clonotypes were common to several donors.

Naive CD8 populations comprised CD45RO-negative cells positively selected for CCR7, excluding terminally differentiated effector memory CD45RA+ cells. Sequenced material: naive CD8+ T cells from PBMCs. This clonotype was sampled from a man aged 18 to 35 in good health. Some clones in this sample may be carry-over from other donors' samples.

CDR3 bases: TGTGCCACTGAGGGACTGACTAGCGGGAGCAATGAGCAGTTCTTC. Translating gives CATEGLTSGSNEQFF. This chain joins TRBV27 and TRBJ2-1; 12 nucleotides agree with TRBD2. Germline values: CDR1 MNHEY, CDR2 SMNVEV (reference sequence). With V trimmed by 10 bases and J by 6 bases, 10 bases remained unmatched. The CDR3 spans 15 residues.